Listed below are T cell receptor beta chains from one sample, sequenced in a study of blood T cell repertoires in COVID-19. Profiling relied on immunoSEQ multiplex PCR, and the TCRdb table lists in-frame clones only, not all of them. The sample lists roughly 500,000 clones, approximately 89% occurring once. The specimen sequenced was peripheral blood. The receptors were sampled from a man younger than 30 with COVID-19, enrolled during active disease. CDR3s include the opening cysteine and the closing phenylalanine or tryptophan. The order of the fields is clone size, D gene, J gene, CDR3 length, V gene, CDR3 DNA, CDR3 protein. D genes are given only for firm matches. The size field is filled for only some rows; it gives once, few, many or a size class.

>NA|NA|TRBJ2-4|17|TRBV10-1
TGCGCCAGCAGCCAGATGAACAGGGATCTAGCCAAAAACATTCAGTACTTC
CASSQMNRDLAKNIQYF
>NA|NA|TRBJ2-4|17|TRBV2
TGTGCCAGCAGAGCCGGGACTTATCCTCTAGCCAAAAACATTCAGTACTTC
CASRAGTYPLAKNIQYF
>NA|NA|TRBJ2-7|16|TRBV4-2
TGTGCCAGCAGCCACCCCGGGAGACTAGTTTCCTACGAGCAGTACTTC
CASSHPGRLVSYEQYF
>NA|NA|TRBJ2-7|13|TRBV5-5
TGTGCCAGCAGCTTTCGACGGAGCTACGAGCAGTACTTC
CASSFRRSYEQYF
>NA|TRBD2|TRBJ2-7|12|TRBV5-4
TGTGCCAGCAGCGGGACTAGTGGCGAGCAGTACTTC
CASSGTSGEQYF
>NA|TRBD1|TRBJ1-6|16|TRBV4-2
TGTGCCAGCAGCCCACCGGGACAGGGATTAAGTTCACCCCTCCACTTT
CASSPPGQGLSSPLHF
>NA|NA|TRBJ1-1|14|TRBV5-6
TGTGCCAGCAGCAGGAGAACAGGGAGAGCTGAAGCTTTCTTT
CASSRRTGRAEAFF
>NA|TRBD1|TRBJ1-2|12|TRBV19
TGTGCCAGTAGTACAGGGGGCAGTGGCTACACCTTC
CASSTGGSGYTF
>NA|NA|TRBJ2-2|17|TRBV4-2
TGTGCCAGCAGCCAAGATCAGCTCGGGGGGCGCACCGGGGAGCTGTTTTTT
CASSQDQLGGRTGELFF
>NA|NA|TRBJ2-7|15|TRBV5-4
TGTGCCAGCAGCTTGGGTGCTTACTTTCCCGACGAGCAGTACTTC
CASSLGAYFPDEQYF
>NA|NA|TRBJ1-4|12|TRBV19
TGTGCCAGTAGTATACAGGGTGGAAAACTGTTTTTT
CASSIQGGKLFF
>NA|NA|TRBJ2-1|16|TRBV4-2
TGTGCCAGCAGCCCGGACCGGGGGAGCTCCTACAATGAGCAGTTCTTC
CASSPDRGSSYNEQFF
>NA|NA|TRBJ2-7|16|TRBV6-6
TGTGCCAGCAGTTTACTTGGCGGGGCGGGTTCCTACGAGCAGTACTTC
CASSLLGGAGSYEQYF
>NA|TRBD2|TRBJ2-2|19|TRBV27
TGTGCCAGCAGTTGGGGACTAGCGGGGGGGCCCCGAGGCACCGGGGAGCTGTTTTTT
CASSWGLAGGPRGTGELFF
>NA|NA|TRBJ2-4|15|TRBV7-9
TGTGCCAGCAGCTTAAGAGGGATAGCCAAAAACATTCAGTACTTC
CASSLRGIAKNIQYF
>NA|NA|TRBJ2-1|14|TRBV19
TGTGCCAGTAGTACCCAACAGGGCTACAATGAGCAGTTCTTC
CASSTQQGYNEQFF
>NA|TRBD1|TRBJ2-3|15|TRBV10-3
TGTGCCACCAGCCCTCCGACAGGGGGAACAGATACGCAGTATTTT
CATSPPTGGTDTQYF
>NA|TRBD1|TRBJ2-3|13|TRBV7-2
TGTGCCAGCAGCCGGGACAGGGAAAATACGCAGTATTTT
CASSRDRENTQYF
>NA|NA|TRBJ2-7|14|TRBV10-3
TGTGCCATGTCTCCCGGGACAAACTCCTACGAGCAGTACTTC
CAMSPGTNSYEQYF
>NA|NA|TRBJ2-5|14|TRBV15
TGTGCCACCAGCAGGTGGGGGGTGCAAGAGACCCAGTACTTC
CATSRWGVQETQYF
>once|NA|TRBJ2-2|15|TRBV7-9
TGTGCCAGCAGCCCCCAAGCTGCGAACACCGGGGAGCTGTTTTTT
CASSPQAANTGELFF
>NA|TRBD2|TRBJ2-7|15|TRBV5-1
TGCGCCAGCAGCTTGGATGGGACTAGCGGTGTCGAGCAGTACTTC
CASSLDGTSGVEQYF
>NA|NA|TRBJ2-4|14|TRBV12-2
TGTGCAAGTCGCTTAGGGGGTAGTCGGGGACAGGGGATTTTC
CASRLGGSRGQGIF
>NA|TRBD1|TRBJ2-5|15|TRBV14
TGTGCCAGCACCACCGGGACAGTCCCTGGTGAGACCCAGTACTTC
CASTTGTVPGETQYF
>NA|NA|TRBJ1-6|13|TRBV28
TGTGCCAGCAGAAGAGACCTAGGTTCACCCCTCCACTTT
CASRRDLGSPLHF
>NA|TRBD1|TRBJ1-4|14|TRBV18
TGTGCCAGCTCACTTGGACAGGCGGGCGAAAAACTGTTTTTT
CASSLGQAGEKLFF
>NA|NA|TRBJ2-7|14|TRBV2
TGTGCCAGCAGTGAAACAGGGCACTCCTACGAGCAGTACTTC
CASSETGHSYEQYF
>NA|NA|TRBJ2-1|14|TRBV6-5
TGTGCCAGCAGTCCGCCGGGGTCCTACAATGAGCAGTTCTTC
CASSPPGSYNEQFF
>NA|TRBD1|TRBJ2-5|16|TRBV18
TGTGCCAGCGACACTCCGGGACAGGGCAACCAAGAGACCCAGTACTTC
CASDTPGQGNQETQYF
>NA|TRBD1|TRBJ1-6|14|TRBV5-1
TGCGCCAGCAGAACGGGACAGAATAATTCACCCCTCCACTTT
CASRTGQNNSPLHF
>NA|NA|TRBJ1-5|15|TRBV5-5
TGTGCCAGCAGCTTATTCCCGTTAGGGGATCAGCCCCAGCATTTT
CASSLFPLGDQPQHF
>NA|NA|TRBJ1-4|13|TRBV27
TGTGCCAGCAGTAGGGGCAGGGAAGCAAAACTGTTTTTT
CASSRGREAKLFF
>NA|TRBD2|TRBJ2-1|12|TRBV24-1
TGTGCCACCAGAGATTCGGGACTAAGTCAATTCTTC
CATRDSGLSQFF
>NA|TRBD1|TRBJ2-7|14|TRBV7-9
TGTGCCAGCAGCTTAAGACAGGGGGCGGACGAGCAGTACTTC
CASSLRQGADEQYF
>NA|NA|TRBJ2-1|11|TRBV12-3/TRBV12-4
TGTGCCAGCAGTTTTAGGACAGAGCAGTTCTTC
CASSFRTEQFF
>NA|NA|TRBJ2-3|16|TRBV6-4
TGTGCCAGCAGTGATCAGGGGCAGACTAGCACAGATACGCAGTATTTT
CASSDQGQTSTDTQYF
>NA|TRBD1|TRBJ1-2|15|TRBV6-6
TGTGCCAGCAGTCAAAGACAGGGAGACCTCTATGGCTACACCTTC
CASSQRQGDLYGYTF
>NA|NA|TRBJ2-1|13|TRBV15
TGTGCCACCAAAAGAGGCTCCTACAATGAGCAGTTCTTC
CATKRGSYNEQFF
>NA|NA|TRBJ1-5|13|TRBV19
TGTGCCGGGGGCCCCGAGGGCAATCAGCCCCAGCATTTT
CAGGPEGNQPQHF
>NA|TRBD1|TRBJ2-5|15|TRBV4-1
TGCGCCAGCAGCCAACGAGGGACAGGGGGAGAGACCCAGTACTTC
CASSQRGTGGETQYF
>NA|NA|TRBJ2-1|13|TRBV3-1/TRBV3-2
TGTGCCAGCAGCCCAGCCAACAGGGATGAGCAGTTCTTC
CASSPANRDEQFF
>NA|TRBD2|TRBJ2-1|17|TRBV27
TGTGCCAGCAGTTTATCCCGACTAGCGGGAGGCATGGATGAGCAGTTCTTC
CASSLSRLAGGMDEQFF
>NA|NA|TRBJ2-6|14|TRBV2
TGTGCCAGCGGAACAGTCTCTGGGGCCAACGTCCTGACTTTC
CASGTVSGANVLTF
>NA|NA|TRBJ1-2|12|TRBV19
TGTGCCAGTAGAGGGGGGGACTATGGCTACACCTTC
CASRGGDYGYTF
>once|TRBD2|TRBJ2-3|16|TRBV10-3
TGTGCCATCAGTGACCCGGGACTAGCGGTATATACTACGCAGTATTTT
CAISDPGLAVYTTQYF
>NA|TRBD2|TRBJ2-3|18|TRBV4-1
TGCGCCAGCAGCCAAGATTTTTACACGGGAGGGAGCACAGATACGCAGTATTTT
CASSQDFYTGGSTDTQYF
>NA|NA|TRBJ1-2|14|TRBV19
TGTGCCAGTAGCGGGGTAGTGACGGGCTATGGCTACACCTTC
CASSGVVTGYGYTF
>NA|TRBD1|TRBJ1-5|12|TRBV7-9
TGTGCCAGCAGCGACAGGGATCAGCCCCAGCATTTT
CASSDRDQPQHF
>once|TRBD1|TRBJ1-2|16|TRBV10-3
TGTGCCATCAGTGATTCGGAGGGGACAGCAATCTATGGCTACACCTTC
CAISDSEGTAIYGYTF
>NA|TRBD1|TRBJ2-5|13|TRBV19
TGTGCCAGTAGGTTAACAGGGGGAGAGACCCAGTACTTC
CASRLTGGETQYF
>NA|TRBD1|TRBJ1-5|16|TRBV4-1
TGCGCCAGCAGCCAAGTCTGGGACAGAAGGAATCAGCCCCAGCATTTT
CASSQVWDRRNQPQHF
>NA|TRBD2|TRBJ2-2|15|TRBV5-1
TGCGCCAGCAGCTTCCGGGGGGAACAGGCCGGGGAGCTGTTTTTT
CASSFRGEQAGELFF
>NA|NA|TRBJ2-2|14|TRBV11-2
TGTGCCAGCAGAGTAGATGGGAGGACCGGGGAGCTGTTTTTT
CASRVDGRTGELFF
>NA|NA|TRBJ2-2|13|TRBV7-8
TGTGCCAGCAGCGTACAGCGGACCGGGGAGCTGTTTTTT
CASSVQRTGELFF
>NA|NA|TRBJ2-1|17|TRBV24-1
TGTGCCACCAGTGATTCACGAGCGGTTAGCTCCTACAATGAGCAGTTCTTC
CATSDSRAVSSYNEQFF
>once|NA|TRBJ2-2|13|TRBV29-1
TGCAGCGTGGGGGAGGAAGTCCCCGGGGAGCTGTTTTTT
CSVGEEVPGELFF
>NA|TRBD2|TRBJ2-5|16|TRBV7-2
TGTGCCAGCAGCTTACTTGGCGGGGGGGTCAGAGAGACCCAGTACTTC
CASSLLGGGVRETQYF
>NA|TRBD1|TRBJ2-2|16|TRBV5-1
TGCGCCAGCAGGCGAATAGTCCAGACAGGGCGCGGGGAGCTGTTTTTT
CASRRIVQTGRGELFF
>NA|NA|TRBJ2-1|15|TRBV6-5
TGTGCCAGCAATCACCCGGGACTCCTAAAGGGTGAGCAGTTCTTC
CASNHPGLLKGEQFF
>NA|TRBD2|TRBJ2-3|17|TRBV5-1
TGCGCCAGCAGCTCCCAACTAGCGGGAGCCTTCACAGATACGCAGTATTTT
CASSSQLAGAFTDTQYF